This T cell receptor beta chain was sequenced in a study of T cell repertoires in ileal Crohn's disease. Produced via immunoSEQ multiplex PCR; TCRdb's table is partial and in-frame only. Altogether around 8,200 clones are present, roughly 80% being singletons, with the ten largest covering 8% to 9.5%. Germline values: CDR1 SGHAT, CDR2 FQNNGV. The CDR3 sequence is 14 residues long. J gave up 9 bases and V 5 bases, and 5 bases lay outside the gene matches. The TCR comes from an adult with Crohn's disease. The material sequenced was ileal tissue. The chain employs TRBV11-2 and TRBJ1-5; TRBD1 matches at 12 bases. CDR3 bases: TGTGCCAGCAGCCCAGGGACAGGGGGCTCGCCCCAGCATTTT. Encoded protein: CASSPGTGGSPQHF.